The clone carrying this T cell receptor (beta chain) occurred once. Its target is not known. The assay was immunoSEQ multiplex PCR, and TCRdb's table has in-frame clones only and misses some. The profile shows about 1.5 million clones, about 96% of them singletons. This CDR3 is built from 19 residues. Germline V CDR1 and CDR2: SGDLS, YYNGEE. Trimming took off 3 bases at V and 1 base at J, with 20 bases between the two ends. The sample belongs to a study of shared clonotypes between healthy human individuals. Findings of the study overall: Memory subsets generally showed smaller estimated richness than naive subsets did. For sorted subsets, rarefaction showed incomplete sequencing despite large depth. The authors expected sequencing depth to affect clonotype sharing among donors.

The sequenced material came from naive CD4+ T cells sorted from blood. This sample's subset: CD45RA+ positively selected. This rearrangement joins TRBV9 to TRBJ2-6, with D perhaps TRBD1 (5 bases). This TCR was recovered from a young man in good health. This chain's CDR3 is CASSAESPLQGSGANVLTF. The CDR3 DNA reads TGTGCCAGCAGCGCAGAATCACCGTTGCAGGGATCTGGGGCCAACGTCCTGACTTTC.